This T cell receptor beta chain was profiled in a study of T cells in localized non-small cell lung cancer. Here immunoSEQ multiplex PCR was the method, and the copy in TCRdb shows in-frame clones only, minus some. The table shows about 53,000 clones, with roughly 83% occurring only once. As for this clone: The antigen remains undetermined.

Findings of the study overall: Longer survival (overall) was linked to higher T cell density in blood. Compared with tumor, uninvolved adjacent lung displayed greater T cell clonality, ranking highest overall. In adjacent lung, a median about 54 of the top 100 tumor clones were found.

The source was peripheral blood mononuclear cells, collected before any cancer treatment. The clonotype comes from a man aged 35-75 years with stage III lung adenocarcinoma.

The chain's CDR3 is CASSSDSGGANEKLFF. Here the CDR3 DNA reads TGTGCCAGCAGCTCGGATTCGGGAGGTGCTAATGAAAAACTGTTTTTT. The rearrangement links TRBV5-8 to TRBJ1-4; D remains unclear. This CDR3 is 16 amino acids long. Trimming took off 3 bases at V and 3 bases at J, with 15 bases between the two ends. Germline assignment: CDR1 SGHTS and CDR2 YDEGEE.